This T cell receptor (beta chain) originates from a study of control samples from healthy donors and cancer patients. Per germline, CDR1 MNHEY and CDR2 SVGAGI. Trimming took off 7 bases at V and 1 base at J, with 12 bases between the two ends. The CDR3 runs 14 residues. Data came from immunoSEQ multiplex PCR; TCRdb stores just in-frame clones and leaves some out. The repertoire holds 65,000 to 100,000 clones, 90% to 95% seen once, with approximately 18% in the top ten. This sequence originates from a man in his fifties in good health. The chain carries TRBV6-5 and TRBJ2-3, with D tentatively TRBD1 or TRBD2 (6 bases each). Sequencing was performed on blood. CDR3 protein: CASNMRGGTDTQYF. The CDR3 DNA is TGTGCCAGCAATATGAGGGGGGGCACAGATACGCAGTATTTT.